This T cell receptor (beta chain) was captured in a study of Ad26.COV2.S vaccination and SARS-CoV-2 variants. Study observations and caveats: Relative to placebo recipients, vaccine recipients exhibited elevated spike-specific TCR breadth. Reported findings describe substantial breadth in spike-specific CD8+ and CD4+ T cell responses following vaccination.

Looked up from germline, CDR1 is SGDLS and CDR2 is YYNGEE. There are 16 residues in the CDR3. V gave up 0 bases and J gave up 9 bases, with 16 bases separating them. Generated by immunoSEQ multiplex PCR, the TCRdb table keeps only in-frame clones and is missing some. The profile shows 300,000 to 350,000 clones, 88% of them singletons. On this clone itself: Its antigen is as yet unknown.

Treatment meaning: around 19 received Ad26.COV2.S at low or high dose, single or two shots; roughly 5 received placebo; per-sample allocation not given. Vaccine and placebo recipients were sampled on day 63 after the first injection. An 18-55-year-old adult in Boston served as donor. Sequencing used peripheral blood, obtained in a trial of Ad26.COV2.S vaccine versus placebo. The TCR was taken from a person between 18 and 59 years old who received the Ad26.COV2.S COVID-19 vaccine or a placebo. The genes are TRBV9 and TRBJ1-6; D remains unclear. Written as DNA, the CDR3 is TGTGCCAGCAGCGTAGACTCAGGAAAGTCCAGTTCACCCCTCCACTTT. Its protein is CASSVDSGKSSSPLHF.